By share, the clone carrying this T cell receptor (beta chain) ranks as medium-sized. Its antigen is undetermined. This record belongs to a study of tumor and adjacent non-tumor tissue in lung cancer. Whole-study findings and limits: Compared with tumor, normal lung showed significantly lower TCR diversity. In normal lung, the top 100 clones were significantly more dominant than in tumor.

The CDR3 sequence is 14 residues long. Germline trimming cut 3 bases from V and 6 bases from J; bases unmatched to any gene: 1. CDR1 and CDR2 from the germline V gene are SGHAT and FQNNGV. The template was RNA from unsorted bulk tissue. Three rounds of nested PCR, following a modified ARM-PCR protocol, produced the TCRbeta library. TCRdb re-called the multiplex PCR reads with MiXCR, one entry per CDR3 protein. The sample lists more than 95,000 distinct CDR3 sequences, 66% occurring once. V is TRBV11-2 and J is TRBJ2-2; 10 bases agree with TRBD1. Sequencing input: lung tumor tissue. This sequence originates from a man aged 30 to 39 with non-small cell lung cancer. CDR3 region: CASSLTGGAGELFF. DNA for the CDR3: TGTGCCAGCAGCTTGACAGGGGGCGCCGGGGAGCTGTTTTTT.